This T cell receptor beta chain is from a study of cytomegalovirus exposure and HLA in healthy donors. Researchers ran the PCR with 60 Vbeta and 13 Jbeta primers. Sequencing used immunoSEQ multiplex PCR; TCRdb keeps in-frame clones, though not all of them. The sample lists some 140,000 clones; 76% were seen once. It was healthy bone marrow donors who served as donors. CDR1 is GTSNPN, CDR2 SVGIG, per germline (reference sequence). This CDR3 comprises 12 residues. With V trimmed by 4 bases and J by 8 bases, 7 bases remained unmatched. As to this clone: Its antigen is unidentified.

General study results and limits: Sequencing likely caused a cluster of highly shared sequence variants. Later on, a genetic analysis was performed. It linked a missense variant in DCLRE1C with V- and J-gene trimming of TCR beta. Earlier analysis looked at TCR beta V segments, and most were productive about 87% or about 30% of the time.

The V gene is TRBV30, the J gene TRBJ1-1; 7 positions match TRBD1. This receptor was identified in a middle-aged man in good health and CMV-seronegative. Sequenced input: PBMCs. CDR3 nucleotide sequence: TGTGCCTGGAAAACAGGGGTAGGCGAAGCTTTCTTT. Translating it yields CAWKTGVGEAFF.